The next 17 T cell receptor beta chains were all read from a single sample in a study of post-analysis software for immune sequencing data. Study-wide results and limits: TRBV5-6, TRBV5-1 and TRBV20-1 belonged to a set of roughly five TRBV segments that were more frequent in patients than controls.

Each TCR beta cDNA library carried unique molecular identifiers. Each CDR3 protein is one row after TCRdb ran MiXCR on the PCR reads. The repertoire includes some 890,000 distinct CDR3 sequences, 53% of them detected once, and approximately 4.5% sits in the top ten. Which antigens these TCRs recognize remains unknown. The source material was blood. The receptors originated from a girl aged 10 to 17 with multiple sclerosis.

This clonotype was found a few times. This chain joins TRBV4-1 and TRBJ2-3, with D perhaps matching TRBD1 (6 bases). Per the germline V gene, CDR1 is MGHRA and CDR2 is YSYEKL. This CDR3 is 18 amino acids long. The V gene lost 1 base and the J gene lost 3 bases, with 20 bases spanning the gap. The CDR3 DNA is TGCGCCAGCAGCCAAGGAGGAGGCAGGGGAAGAGGGACAGATACGCAGTATTTT. Amino acid sequence: CASSQGGGRGRGTDTQYF.

A single count supports this clonotype. The V gene is TRBV20-1, the J gene TRBJ1-6, with 9 bases identical to TRBD1. The CDR3 has 15 residues. Looked up from germline, CDR1 is DFQATT and CDR2 is SNEGSKA (reference sequence). With V trimmed by 3 bases and J by 9 bases, 9 bases remained unmatched. CDR3 residues: CSASTGTGLFSPLHF. CDR3 bases: TGCAGTGCTAGTACCGGGACAGGGTTATTTTCACCCCTCCACTTT.

This clonotype is a singleton in its sample. The V gene is TRBV5-1, the J gene TRBJ2-3; possible D gene TRBD2, 5 bases. The V end lost 0 bases, the J end lost 3 bases, and 11 bases lay between the germline ends. The CDR3 length is 15 residues. Germline assignment: CDR1 SGHRS and CDR2 YFSETQ. CDR3 residues: CASSLETTRTDTQYF. The CDR3 DNA is TGCGCCAGCAGCTTGGAGACTACGAGGACAGATACGCAGTATTTT.

This chain joins TRBV13 and TRBJ2-1, with 8 bases matching TRBD2. Looked up from germline, CDR1 is PRHDT and CDR2 is FYEKMQ (reference sequence). V gave up 3 bases and J gave up 4 bases; unmatched junction bases: 8. CDR3 length equals 16 residues. The CDR3 spells CASSLYLAGGYNEQFF. DNA for the CDR3: TGTGCCAGCAGCTTGTACCTAGCGGGCGGTTACAATGAGCAGTTCTTC.

The chain uses TRBV18 and TRBJ2-3; tentatively, D is TRBD1 (6 bases). The CDR3 consists of 15 residues. The V end lost 2 bases, the J end lost 7 bases, and 16 bases lay between the germline ends. Germline V CDR1 and CDR2: KGHSH, LQKENI. Written as DNA, the CDR3 is TGTGCCAGCTCACCAACAGGGCTAGAGCATAATACGCAGTATTTT. It translates to CASSPTGLEHNTQYF.

The CDR3 bases are TGTGCCAGCAGACCGGGACTAGCGGGCCTCTCCTACAATGAGCAGTTCTTC. This gives the protein CASRPGLAGLSYNEQFF. The genes are TRBV14 and TRBJ2-1; 12 nucleotides agree with TRBD2. Germline CDR1 SGHDN, CDR2 FVKESK. V trimming: 6 bases; J trimming: 0 bases; junction bases outside the gene matches: 6. The CDR3 sequence is 17 residues long. The entire variable domain, with the rest obtained from reference TRBV14 and TRBJ2-1, is as follows: EAGVTQFPSHSVIEKGQTVTLRCDPISGHDNLYWYRRVMGKEIKFLLHFVKESKQDESGMPNNRFLAERTGGTYSTLKVQPAELEDSGVYFCASRPGLAGLSYNEQFFGPGTRLTVL.

CDR3 sequence (DNA): TGCGCCAGCAGCTTGGCCGGGACAGGGGGTGAGCAGTACTTC. This sequence encodes CASSLAGTGGEQYF. The gene calls are TRBV5-1 and TRBJ2-7, with 11 bases fitting TRBD1. V lost 0 bases and J lost 7; bases outside the gene matches: 3. In germline, CDR1 is SGHRS, CDR2 YFSETQ. CDR3 length equals 14 residues.

The chain is built from TRBV5-1 and TRBJ2-1; TRBD2 matches at 11 bases. Trimming took 0 bases from V and 13 from J; bases not matched to a gene: 6. The CDR3 runs 14 residues. Germline CDR1 reads SGHRS; CDR2 reads YFSETQ. DNA for the CDR3: TGCGCCAGCAGCTTGGCCCCGACTAGCGGGATACAGTTCTTC. It is translated as CASSLAPTSGIQFF.

This clonotype was counted a few times. The J gene is TRBJ2-5, the V gene TRBV7-2; no clear D. The CDR3 has 16 residues. V dropped 1 base and J dropped 1 base, with 13 bases sitting between them. Germline V lookup: CDR1 SGHTA, CDR2 FQGNSA. Written as DNA, the CDR3 is TGTGCCAGCAGCTTAGTCTCGGGTGGGCCCCAAGAGACCCAGTACTTC. It encodes CASSLVSGGPQETQYF. The full variable domain, with the rest looked up from reference TRBV7-2 and TRBJ2-5, is GAGVSQSPSNKVTEKGKDVELRCDPISGHTALYWYRQSLGQGLEFLIYFQGNSAPDKSGLPSDRFSAERTGGSVSTLTIQRTQQEDSAVYLCASSLVSGGPQETQYFGPGTRLLVL.

The gene calls are TRBV6-4 and TRBJ2-3, with 10 nucleotides matching TRBD2. Per the germline V gene, CDR1 is MRHNA and CDR2 is SNTAGT. The CDR3 extends over 16 amino acids. Germline trimming cut 5 bases from V and 1 base from J; bases unmatched to any gene: 6. Here the CDR3 reads CASSRTGTSGTDTQYF. The CDR3, as DNA: TGTGCCAGCAGTAGGACCGGGACTAGCGGCACAGATACGCAGTATTTT.

V gene TRBV5-1 combines with J gene TRBJ2-3, with D unresolved. Between the trimmed V and J ends, which lost 4 bases and 2 bases, there was a span of 8 bases. Germline CDR1 SGHRS, CDR2 YFSETQ. The CDR3 has 13 residues. CDR3 nucleotides: TGCGCCAGCAGCGCCCACTACACAGATACGCAGTATTTT. This translates into CASSAHYTDTQYF.

This clonotype was seen more than once but under ten times. The chain couples TRBV10-3 to TRBJ2-7; tentatively, D is TRBD2 (6 bases). Trimming took 0 bases from V and 0 from J, leaving 15 bases between them. The germline V gene encodes CDR1 ENHRY and CDR2 SYGVKD. The CDR3 loop spans 17 amino acids. The CDR3 DNA reads as TGTGCCATCAGTGAGTCTGTGGGGGGAGTAGTCTCCTACGAGCAGTACTTC. Translated: CAISESVGGVVSYEQYF.

This chain connects TRBV5-1 to TRBJ2-4; the D call may be TRBD1 or TRBD2 (5 bases each). The CDR3 runs 15 residues. Trimming stripped 4 bases from V and 0 bases from J, with 11 bases between. Germline V gene sequence: CDR1 SGHRS, CDR2 YFSETQ. CDR3 residues: CASSRDAAAKNIQYF. CDR3 nucleotides: TGCGCCAGCAGCAGGGACGCAGCAGCCAAAAACATTCAGTACTTC.

The chain joins TRBV9 to TRBJ2-1; 8 bases are shared with TRBD2. Germline V CDR1 and CDR2: SGDLS, YYNGEE. The CDR3 is 15 amino acids. V lost 0 bases to trimming and J lost 7 bases; unmatched junction nucleotides: 6. The CDR3 coding sequence is TGTGCCAGCAGCGTAGCTCGGGGGGGTAAGAATGAGCAGTTCTTC. This translates into CASSVARGGKNEQFF.

This clonotype was found a few times. This chain uses TRBV7-9 with TRBJ2-1; no clear D gene. Germline assignment: CDR1 SEHNR and CDR2 FQNEAQ (reference sequence). The CDR3 is 11 amino acids. Trimming cost V 2 bases and J 9 bases, with 5 bases left between them. CDR3 sequence (DNA): TGTGCCAGCAGCTTATCGGTTGAGCAGTTCTTC. This codes for CASSLSVEQFF.

The J gene is TRBJ1-1, the V gene TRBV5-1; D gene uncertain. The CDR3 is 13 residues long. Trimming stripped 4 bases from V and 6 bases from J, with 13 bases between. Germline-derived CDR1 and CDR2 are SGHRS and YFSETQ. Here the CDR3 DNA reads TGCGCCAGCAGCCTGGACTTGATGGCTGAAGCTTTCTTT. It yields the protein CASSLDLMAEAFF.

The rearrangement links TRBV5-6 to TRBJ1-4, with D unclear. Germline CDR1 and CDR2: SGHDT and YYEEEE. The CDR3 is 15 residues long. V lost 4 bases to trimming and J lost 1 base, with 11 bases between them. DNA for the CDR3: TGTGCCAGCAGCCCTTCCGACGGAACTAATGAAAAACTGTTTTTT. Its translation is CASSPSDGTNEKLFF.